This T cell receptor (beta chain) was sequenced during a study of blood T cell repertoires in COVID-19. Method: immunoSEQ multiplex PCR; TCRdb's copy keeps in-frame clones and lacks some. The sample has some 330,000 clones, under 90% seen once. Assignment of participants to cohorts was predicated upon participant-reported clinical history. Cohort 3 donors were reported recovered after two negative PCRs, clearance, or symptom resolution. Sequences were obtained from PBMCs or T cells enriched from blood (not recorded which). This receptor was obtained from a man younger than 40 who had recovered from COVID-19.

Here the CDR3 DNA reads TGTGCCAGCAGCTCGCCCCCTAGCGAGGGGATGCAGTTCTTC. Translated, it gives CASSSPPSEGMQFF. The chain links TRBV5-4 to TRBJ2-1, with D maybe TRBD2 (6 bases). Germline lookup yields CDR1 SGHNT and CDR2 YYREEE (reference sequence). This CDR3 is 14 amino acids long. V lost 3 bases to trimming and J lost 12 bases, with 19 bases between them.